This entry is about one T cell receptor (beta chain). Template material for amplifying TCR beta CDR3 regions consisted of RNA transcripts. The HTBI set primed first-round TCR CDR3 RT-PCR. Using its own MiXCR run on the multiplex PCR reads, TCRdb lists one record per CDR3 protein. The table shows nearly 600,000 distinct CDR3 sequences, with 14% occurring only once. This sample was included in a study of T cells in Graves' hyperthyroidism and ophthalmopathy. This CDR3 contains 11 residues. CDR1 SEHNR and CDR2 FQNEAQ come from the germline V gene (reference sequence). The germline V and J ends were trimmed by 8 bases and 4 bases, with 6 bases remaining between them.

The chain employs TRBV7-9 and TRBJ1-3; no firm D call. Source material: blood. This TCR was recovered from a woman aged 18-35 years with Graves' ophthalmopathy. For the CDR3, the DNA is TGTGCCAGCGGCAACGGAAACACCATATATTTT. It codes for CASGNGNTIYF.